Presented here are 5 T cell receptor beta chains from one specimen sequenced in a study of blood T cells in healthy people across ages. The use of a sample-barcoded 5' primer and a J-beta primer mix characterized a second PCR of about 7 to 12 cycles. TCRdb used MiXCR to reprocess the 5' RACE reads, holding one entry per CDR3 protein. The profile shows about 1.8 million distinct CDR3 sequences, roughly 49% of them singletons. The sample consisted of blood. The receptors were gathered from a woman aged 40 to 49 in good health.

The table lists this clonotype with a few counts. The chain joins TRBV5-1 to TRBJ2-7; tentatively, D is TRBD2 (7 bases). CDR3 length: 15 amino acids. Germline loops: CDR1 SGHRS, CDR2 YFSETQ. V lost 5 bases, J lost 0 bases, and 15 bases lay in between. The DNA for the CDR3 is TGCGCCAGCAGACCGCGGGGGCTATACTCCTACGAGCAGTACTTC. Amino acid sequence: CASRPRGLYSYEQYF.

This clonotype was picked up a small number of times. CDR3 sequence reads: CASSTGQGVYEQYF. The DNA of the CDR3 is TGTGCCAGCAGTACGGGACAGGGGGTCTACGAGCAGTACTTC. The chain links TRBV6-5 to TRBJ2-7, with 11 bases that match TRBD1. Per germline, CDR1 MNHEY and CDR2 SVGAGI. The CDR3 extends over 14 amino acids. V lost 5 bases, J lost 3 bases, and 3 bases stayed unmatched.

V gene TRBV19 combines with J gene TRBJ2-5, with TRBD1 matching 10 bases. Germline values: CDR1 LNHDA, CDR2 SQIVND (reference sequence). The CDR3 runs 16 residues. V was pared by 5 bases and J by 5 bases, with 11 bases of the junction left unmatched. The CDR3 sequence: CASSPRDRGWEETQYF. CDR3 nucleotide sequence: TGTGCCAGTAGTCCTCGGGACAGGGGTTGGGAGGAGACCCAGTACTTC.

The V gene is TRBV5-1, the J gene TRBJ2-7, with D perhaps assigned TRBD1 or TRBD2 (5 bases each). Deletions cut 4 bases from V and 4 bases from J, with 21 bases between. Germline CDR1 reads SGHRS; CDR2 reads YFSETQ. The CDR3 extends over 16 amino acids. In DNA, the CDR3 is TGCGCCAGCAGCCCGCCGGGACCCTCACGAATTTACGAGCAGTACTTC. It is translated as CASSPPGPSRIYEQYF.

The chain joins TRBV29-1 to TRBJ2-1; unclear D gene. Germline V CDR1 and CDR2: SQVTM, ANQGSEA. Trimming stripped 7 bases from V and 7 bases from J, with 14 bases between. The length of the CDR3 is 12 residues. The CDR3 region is CSAVPGPNEQFF. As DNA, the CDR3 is TGCAGCGCTGTGCCGGGTCCAAATGAGCAGTTCTTC.